This T cell receptor (beta chain) came from a study of early T cells in non-severe SARS-CoV-2 infection. This CDR3 comprises 15 residues. V was pared by 6 bases and J by 7 bases, with 18 bases between. Each CDR3 protein is one row after TCRdb ran MiXCR on the 5' RACE reads. The table lists roughly 50,000 distinct CDR3 sequences, 8% to 8.5% of them singletons. This clonotype was observed at least ten times. Source material: whole blood. The TCR was taken from an adult who was a healthcare worker with PCR-confirmed SARS-CoV-2 infection or an uninfected control (not recorded which). The chain has TRBV12-3 or TRBV12-4 and TRBJ1-4; D is possibly TRBD1 (6 bases). In nucleotides, the CDR3 is TGTGCCAGCAGGGTCGCAGGGGACGGTAGTGAAAAACTGTTTTTT. Translated, it gives CASRVAGDGSEKLFF.